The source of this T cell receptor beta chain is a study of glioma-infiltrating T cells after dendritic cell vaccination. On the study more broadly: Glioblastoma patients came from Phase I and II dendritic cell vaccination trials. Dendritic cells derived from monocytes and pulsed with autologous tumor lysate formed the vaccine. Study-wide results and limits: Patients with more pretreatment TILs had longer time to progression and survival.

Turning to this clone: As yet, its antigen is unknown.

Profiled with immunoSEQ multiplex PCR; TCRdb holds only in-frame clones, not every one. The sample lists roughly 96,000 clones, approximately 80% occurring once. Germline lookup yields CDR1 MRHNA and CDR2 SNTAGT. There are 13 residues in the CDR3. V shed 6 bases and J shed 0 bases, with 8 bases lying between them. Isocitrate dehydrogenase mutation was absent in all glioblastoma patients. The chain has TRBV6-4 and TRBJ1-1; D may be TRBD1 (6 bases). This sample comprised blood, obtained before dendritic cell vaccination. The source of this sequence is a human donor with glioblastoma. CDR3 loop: CASRGQLNTEAFF. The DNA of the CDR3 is TGTGCCAGCAGAGGACAGTTGAACACTGAAGCTTTCTTT.